The 7 T cell receptor beta chains below were found in one sample sequenced in a study of Ad26.COV2.S vaccination and SARS-CoV-2 variants. Profiling relied on immunoSEQ multiplex PCR, and the TCRdb table lists in-frame clones only, not all of them. The sample has around 350,000 clones, roughly nine tenths seen once. The material was peripheral blood, obtained after recovery from COVID-19. The receptor source for this set is a human donor who had recovered from COVID-19.

The chain combines TRBV9 with TRBJ1-1, with 7 bases identical to TRBD1. This CDR3 spans 17 amino acids. V shed 0 bases, J shed 0 bases, and the junction held 8 bases outside the gene matches. Per germline, CDR1 SGDLS and CDR2 YYNGEE. The CDR3 DNA follows: TGTGCCAGCAGCGTAGATGAAGAAGACAGGGTGAACACTGAAGCTTTCTTT. Translation gives CASSVDEEDRVNTEAFF.

The chain links TRBV5-1 to TRBJ1-2; 7 bases map to TRBD1. The CDR3 consists of 16 residues. V shed 4 bases, J shed 7 bases, and the junction held 16 bases outside the gene matches. Germline loops: CDR1 SGHRS, CDR2 YFSETQ. In DNA, the CDR3 is TGCGCCAGCAGCCCTAACCTGGGGACAGCCCCGGGTGGCTACACCTTC. Residues: CASSPNLGTAPGGYTF.

A single count supports this clone. The rearrangement uses TRBV6-1 and TRBJ1-2; 8 bases are shared with TRBD1. CDR1 and CDR2 from the germline V gene are MNHNS and SASEGT. The CDR3 is made up of 16 amino acids. V lost 3 bases and J lost 3; bases outside the gene matches: 9. The CDR3 DNA sequence: TGTGCCAGCAGTGAGACCGGGACAGGTGGTTACTATGGCTACACCTTC. This sequence encodes CASSETGTGGYYGYTF.

This clone has a single count. V and J are TRBV28 and TRBJ1-2, with TRBD1 as a possible D gene (5 bases). Germline V gene data show CDR1 as MDHEN and CDR2 as SYDVKM. The CDR3 extends over 17 amino acids. V lost 3 bases and J 7 bases, leaving 24 bases between the germline ends. In nucleotides, the CDR3 is TGTGCCAGCAGTTTGCTATTCGGGGGGGGGACGCCGTCTGGCTACACCTTC. Its protein is CASSLLFGGGTPSGYTF.

This chain joins TRBV18 and TRBJ2-2; a possible D gene is TRBD2 (6 bases). Trimming removed 2 bases at V and 3 bases at J, with 13 bases between. Germline V gives CDR1 KGHSH, CDR2 LQKENI. The CDR3 spans 16 residues. Here the CDR3 reads CASSPLGTAYTGELFF. DNA for the CDR3: TGTGCCAGCTCACCATTGGGGACTGCATACACCGGGGAGCTGTTTTTT.

The chain links TRBV21-1 to TRBJ1-2. TRBV21-1 is a recognized pseudogene. The CDR3 has 12 amino acids. This CDR3 is CASSSVRHGYTF. The CDR3 DNA reads TGTGCCAGCAGCAGTGTACGGCATGGCTACACCTTC.

This clone was observed once. The chain has TRBV7-6 and TRBJ1-2, with no clear D. This CDR3 region has 15 residues. CDR1 is SGHVS, CDR2 FNYEAQ, per germline. The V and J ends lost 2 bases and 8 bases respectively, with 18 bases between them. The CDR3 protein is CASSLKAVGIDGYTF. The CDR3 DNA reads as TGTGCCAGCAGCTTAAAGGCAGTGGGAATTGACGGCTACACCTTC.